This is a list of T cell receptor beta chains from one sample in a study of identifying expanded T cells in peripheral blood. The data were produced by immunoSEQ multiplex PCR, yet TCRdb's version contains in-frame clones alone and is incomplete. The top ten hold 3.6% of the sample, which has about 58,000 clones, around nine tenths seen once. The sample consisted of blood. Receptors were obtained from a person aged 18 to 75 in good health. Both conserved end residues are part of each CDR3. The D gene is left open where the match is weak. Size values are once, few and many counts, or a class for expanded clones, and some rows have none.

v_gene: TRBV4-2; d_gene: NA; abundance: NA; j_gene: TRBJ1-3; CDR3aa: CASSQDLARSSGNTIYF; CDR3nt: TGTGCCAGCAGCCAAGATCTCGCCAGGAGCTCTGGAAACACCATATATTTT
v_gene: TRBV7-8; d_gene: NA; abundance: NA; j_gene: TRBJ2-7; CDR3aa: CASSLRFDKTYEQYF; CDR3nt: TGTGCCAGCAGCTTAAGGTTCGACAAAACCTACGAGCAGTACTTC
v_gene: TRBV6-5; d_gene: TRBD1; abundance: NA; j_gene: TRBJ2-7; CDR3aa: CASSYTYRGEQYF; CDR3nt: TGTGCCAGCAGTTACACTTACAGGGGCGAGCAGTACTTC
v_gene: TRBV11-2; d_gene: NA; abundance: once; j_gene: TRBJ2-2; CDR3aa: CASSPLPPTAIWGELFF; CDR3nt: TGTGCCAGCAGCCCTCTCCCCCCGACGGCGATTTGGGGGGAGCTGTTTTTT
v_gene: TRBV6-4; d_gene: NA; abundance: NA; j_gene: TRBJ1-1; CDR3aa: CASSDEGGTEAFF; CDR3nt: TGTGCCAGCAGTGATGAGGGAGGCACTGAAGCTTTCTTT
v_gene: TRBV6-5; d_gene: NA; abundance: NA; j_gene: TRBJ1-2; CDR3aa: CASRRSGPGYGYTF; CDR3nt: TGTGCCAGCAGGAGATCCGGCCCAGGGTATGGCTACACCTTC
v_gene: TRBV25-1; d_gene: NA; abundance: NA; j_gene: TRBJ2-5; CDR3aa: CASSPDTLQETQYF; CDR3nt: TGTGCCAGCAGTCCAGACACGCTCCAAGAGACCCAGTACTTC
v_gene: TRBV27; d_gene: NA; abundance: NA; j_gene: TRBJ1-1; CDR3aa: CASSPFSVSTEAFF; CDR3nt: TGTGCCAGCAGCCCATTTTCGGTCTCGACTGAAGCTTTCTTT
v_gene: TRBV14; d_gene: NA; abundance: NA; j_gene: TRBJ1-2; CDR3aa: CASSLQKTGLSNYGYTF; CDR3nt: TGTGCCAGCAGCCTTCAAAAAACCGGACTTTCTAACTATGGCTACACCTTC
v_gene: TRBV10-3; d_gene: NA; abundance: NA; j_gene: TRBJ1-4; CDR3aa: CAISENPGIGEKLFF; CDR3nt: TGTGCCATCAGTGAGAACCCAGGGATAGGTGAAAAACTGTTTTTT
v_gene: TRBV5-6; d_gene: NA; abundance: NA; j_gene: TRBJ2-1; CDR3aa: CASSTVEQADNEQFF; CDR3nt: TGTGCCAGCAGCACGGTGGAGCAAGCAGACAATGAGCAGTTCTTC
v_gene: TRBV5-1; d_gene: TRBD2; abundance: NA; j_gene: TRBJ2-1; CDR3aa: CASGSGGADNEQFF; CDR3nt: TGCGCCAGCGGCAGCGGGGGGGCCGACAATGAGCAGTTCTTC
v_gene: TRBV6-5; d_gene: NA; abundance: NA; j_gene: TRBJ1-6; CDR3aa: CASSYQGGELSSPLHF; CDR3nt: TGTGCCAGCAGTTACCAGGGCGGAGAATTAAGTTCACCCCTCCACTTT
v_gene: TRBV7-9; d_gene: NA; abundance: NA; j_gene: TRBJ2-7; CDR3aa: CASSLGAGAYEQYF; CDR3nt: TGTGCCAGCAGCTTGGGGGCGGGAGCCTACGAGCAGTACTTC
v_gene: TRBV7-2; d_gene: TRBD2; abundance: NA; j_gene: TRBJ2-2; CDR3aa: CASSLVRPGLGGGELFF; CDR3nt: TGTGCCAGCAGCTTAGTTCGCCCGGGACTAGGAGGCGGGGAGCTGTTTTTT
v_gene: TRBV13; d_gene: NA; abundance: NA; j_gene: TRBJ1-6; CDR3aa: CASSFRGEKGLYNSPLHF; CDR3nt: TGTGCCAGCAGCTTTCGGGGGGAGAAGGGGCTTTATAATTCACCCCTCCACTTT
v_gene: TRBV2; d_gene: NA; abundance: NA; j_gene: TRBJ2-1; CDR3aa: CASSASRVQEQFF; CDR3nt: TGTGCCAGCAGTGCTAGTAGGGTTCAAGAGCAGTTCTTC
v_gene: TRBV4-1; d_gene: TRBD2; abundance: NA; j_gene: TRBJ2-5; CDR3aa: CASSQRLGTSGDRETQYF; CDR3nt: TGCGCCAGCAGCCAAAGATTAGGGACTAGCGGGGACAGAGAGACCCAGTACTTC
v_gene: TRBV9; d_gene: TRBD1; abundance: NA; j_gene: TRBJ1-2; CDR3aa: CASRGRGQGPLRGYTF; CDR3nt: TGTGCCAGCAGGGGGAGGGGGCAGGGCCCACTAAGAGGCTACACCTTC
v_gene: TRBV19; d_gene: NA; abundance: NA; j_gene: TRBJ2-7; CDR3aa: CASSKVNAYEQYF; CDR3nt: TGTGCCAGTAGTAAAGTGAATGCCTACGAGCAGTACTTC
v_gene: TRBV19; d_gene: TRBD2; abundance: NA; j_gene: TRBJ2-7; CDR3aa: CASSRTSGYEQYF; CDR3nt: TGTGCCAGTAGTAGGACTAGCGGCTACGAGCAGTACTTC
v_gene: TRBV5-6; d_gene: TRBD1; abundance: NA; j_gene: TRBJ2-1; CDR3aa: CASSQKGQGYYNEQFF; CDR3nt: TGTGCCAGCAGCCAGAAAGGACAGGGGTATTACAATGAGCAGTTCTTC
v_gene: TRBV6-5; d_gene: TRBD1; abundance: NA; j_gene: TRBJ1-3; CDR3aa: CASSYGDRDSGNTIYF; CDR3nt: TGTGCCAGCAGTTACGGGGACAGGGATTCTGGAAACACCATATATTTT
v_gene: TRBV4-3; d_gene: NA; abundance: NA; j_gene: TRBJ2-2; CDR3aa: CASSQQDLNTGELFF; CDR3nt: TGCGCCAGCAGCCAACAGGACCTGAACACCGGGGAGCTGTTTTTT
v_gene: TRBV5-6; d_gene: TRBD1; abundance: NA; j_gene: TRBJ2-7; CDR3aa: CASSSTGTGSYEQYF; CDR3nt: TGTGCCAGCAGCTCCACCGGGACAGGATCCTACGAGCAGTACTTC
v_gene: TRBV4-3; d_gene: TRBD1; abundance: NA; j_gene: TRBJ1-1; CDR3aa: CASSPGTGGGWGTEAFF; CDR3nt: TGCGCCAGCAGCCCCGGGACAGGGGGAGGCTGGGGCACTGAAGCTTTCTTT
v_gene: TRBV6-6; d_gene: NA; abundance: once; j_gene: TRBJ1-2; CDR3aa: CASSPTAAGSYTF; CDR3nt: TGTGCCAGCAGTCCGACGGCTGCGGGGAGCTACACCTTC
v_gene: TRBV30; d_gene: NA; abundance: once; j_gene: TRBJ1-1; CDR3aa: CAWSGRSNTEAFF; CDR3nt: TGTGCCTGGAGTGGGAGATCGAACACTGAAGCTTTCTTT
v_gene: TRBV5-1; d_gene: NA; abundance: NA; j_gene: TRBJ2-5; CDR3aa: CASSLGMFQRNQETQYF; CDR3nt: TGCGCCAGCAGCTTGGGGATGTTCCAGCGCAACCAAGAGACCCAGTACTTC
v_gene: TRBV5-5; d_gene: TRBD2; abundance: NA; j_gene: TRBJ2-7; CDR3aa: CASSLFETSGSMGEQYF; CDR3nt: TGTGCCAGCAGCTTGTTTGAGACTAGCGGGAGCATGGGCGAGCAGTACTTC
v_gene: TRBV19; d_gene: TRBD2; abundance: NA; j_gene: TRBJ2-3; CDR3aa: CASTRLAGGPNADTQYF; CDR3nt: TGTGCCAGTACTCGGCTAGCGGGGGGGCCGAACGCAGATACGCAGTATTTT
v_gene: TRBV18; d_gene: NA; abundance: NA; j_gene: TRBJ2-7; CDR3aa: CASSPPSGVDEQYF; CDR3nt: TGTGCCAGCTCACCACCGTCCGGGGTTGACGAGCAGTACTTC
v_gene: TRBV18; d_gene: NA; abundance: NA; j_gene: TRBJ2-5; CDR3aa: CASSPPSQGGETQYF; CDR3nt: TGTGCCAGCTCACCACCCTCACAGGGCGGAGAGACCCAGTACTTC
v_gene: TRBV7-2; d_gene: TRBD2; abundance: NA; j_gene: TRBJ2-1; CDR3aa: CASSPRASGRTYYNEQFF; CDR3nt: TGTGCCAGCAGCCCTCGGGCTAGCGGGAGGACTTATTACAATGAGCAGTTCTTC
v_gene: TRBV2; d_gene: NA; abundance: NA; j_gene: TRBJ2-3; CDR3aa: CASSELGGFGTDTQYF; CDR3nt: TGTGCCAGCAGTGAACTGGGTGGGTTCGGGACAGATACGCAGTATTTT
v_gene: TRBV7-2; d_gene: TRBD1; abundance: once; j_gene: TRBJ1-4; CDR3aa: CASSLRQGSEKLFF; CDR3nt: TGTGCCAGCAGCTTACGACAGGGAAGTGAAAAACTGTTTTTT
v_gene: TRBV6-1; d_gene: TRBD1; abundance: NA; j_gene: TRBJ1-2; CDR3aa: CASSQGAAYGYTF; CDR3nt: TGTGCCAGCAGCCAGGGGGCGGCCTATGGCTACACCTTC
v_gene: TRBV27; d_gene: NA; abundance: NA; j_gene: TRBJ2-3; CDR3aa: CASSHRGLGTDTQYF; CDR3nt: TGTGCCAGCAGTCACAGGGGACTAGGCACAGATACGCAGTATTTT
v_gene: TRBV7-8; d_gene: NA; abundance: NA; j_gene: TRBJ2-7; CDR3aa: CASSLRSEQYF; CDR3nt: TGTGCCAGCAGCTTAAGGAGCGAGCAGTACTTC
v_gene: TRBV6-1; d_gene: NA; abundance: NA; j_gene: TRBJ2-2; CDR3aa: CASSERPNTGELFF; CDR3nt: TGTGCCAGCAGTGAGCGGCCGAACACCGGGGAGCTGTTTTTT
v_gene: TRBV11-2; d_gene: NA; abundance: NA; j_gene: TRBJ2-5; CDR3aa: CASSLGAKLQETQYF; CDR3nt: TGTGCCAGCAGCTTGGGGGCCAAACTACAAGAGACCCAGTACTTC
v_gene: TRBV21-1; d_gene: NA; abundance: NA; j_gene: TRBJ2-7; CDR3aa: CASSKPRSVGVAGYYEQYF; CDR3nt: TGTGCCAGCAGCAAACCTAGATCTGTCGGAGTAGCGGGGTACTACGAGCAGTACTTC
v_gene: TRBV5-4; d_gene: NA; abundance: NA; j_gene: TRBJ1-2; CDR3aa: CASSQGTKGGYTF; CDR3nt: TGTGCCAGCAGCCAGGGGACTAAGGGAGGCTACACCTTC
v_gene: TRBV5-5; d_gene: NA; abundance: NA; j_gene: TRBJ2-1; CDR3aa: CASSLGDTTRREQFF; CDR3nt: TGTGCCAGCAGCTTGGGGGACACCACCCGAAGGGAGCAGTTCTTC
v_gene: TRBV5-6; d_gene: NA; abundance: NA; j_gene: TRBJ2-7; CDR3aa: CASRDSYEQYF; CDR3nt: TGTGCCAGCAGGGACTCCTACGAGCAGTACTTC
v_gene: TRBV5-4; d_gene: TRBD1; abundance: NA; j_gene: TRBJ2-7; CDR3aa: CASSLPGQIGDPYEQYF; CDR3nt: TGTGCCAGCAGCCTACCGGGACAGATAGGGGACCCCTACGAGCAGTACTTC
v_gene: TRBV2; d_gene: TRBD1; abundance: NA; j_gene: TRBJ1-3; CDR3aa: CASSPRQGTGNTIYF; CDR3nt: TGTGCCAGCAGTCCGAGACAGGGGACTGGAAACACCATATATTTT
v_gene: TRBV7-2; d_gene: TRBD2; abundance: once; j_gene: TRBJ2-5; CDR3aa: CASSSSGVKTQYF; CDR3nt: TGTGCCAGCAGCTCCAGCGGGGTGAAGACCCAGTACTTC
v_gene: TRBV19; d_gene: TRBD1; abundance: NA; j_gene: TRBJ2-7; CDR3aa: CASSRDPRDSAEQYF; CDR3nt: TGTGCCAGTAGCCGGGACCCCAGGGACAGTGCCGAGCAGTACTTC
v_gene: TRBV5-1; d_gene: NA; abundance: NA; j_gene: TRBJ1-5; CDR3aa: CASSLAGGGNQPQHF; CDR3nt: TGCGCCAGCAGCTTGGCCGGGGGCGGCAATCAGCCCCAGCATTTT
v_gene: TRBV4-3; d_gene: TRBD1; abundance: few; j_gene: TRBJ1-3; CDR3aa: CASSQAETGGFGNTIYF; CDR3nt: TGCGCCAGCAGCCAAGCCGAGACAGGGGGCTTTGGAAACACCATATATTTT
v_gene: TRBV18; d_gene: NA; abundance: NA; j_gene: TRBJ2-7; CDR3aa: CASSPPGTNYEQYF; CDR3nt: TGTGCCAGCTCACCACCGGGGACCAACTACGAGCAGTACTTC
v_gene: TRBV4-2; d_gene: NA; abundance: NA; j_gene: TRBJ2-2; CDR3aa: CASSQDEVSGIGELFF; CDR3nt: TGTGCCAGCAGCCAAGATGAGGTTTCGGGGATCGGGGAGCTGTTTTTT
v_gene: TRBV28; d_gene: NA; abundance: NA; j_gene: TRBJ1-2; CDR3aa: CASSLGYRDNYGYTF; CDR3nt: TGTGCCAGCAGTTTGGGTTACAGGGATAACTATGGCTACACCTTC